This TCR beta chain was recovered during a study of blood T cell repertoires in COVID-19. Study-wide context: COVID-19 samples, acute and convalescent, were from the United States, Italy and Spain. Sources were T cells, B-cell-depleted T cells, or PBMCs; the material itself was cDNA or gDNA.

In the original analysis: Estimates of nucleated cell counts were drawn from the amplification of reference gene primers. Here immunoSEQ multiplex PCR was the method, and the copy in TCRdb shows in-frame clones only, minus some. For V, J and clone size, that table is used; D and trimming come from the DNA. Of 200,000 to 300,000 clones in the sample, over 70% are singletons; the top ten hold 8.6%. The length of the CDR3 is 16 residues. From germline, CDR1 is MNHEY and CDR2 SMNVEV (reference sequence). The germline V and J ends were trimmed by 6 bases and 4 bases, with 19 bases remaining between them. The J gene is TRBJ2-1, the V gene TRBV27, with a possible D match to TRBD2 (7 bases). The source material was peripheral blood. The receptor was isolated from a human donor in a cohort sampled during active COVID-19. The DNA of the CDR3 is TGTGCCAGCAGGCCCCTCGGGGGGCCCTCATACAATGAGCAGTTCTTC. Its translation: CASRPLGGPSYNEQFF.